This T cell receptor (beta chain) derives from a study of regulatory T cells in long-lasting Graves disease. Study-level points and caveats: Favored gene segments in persistent disease were TRBV28, TRBJ1-2 and TRBJ2-5.

CDR3 size: 15 residues. The germline CDR1 and CDR2 sequences are MNHNS and SASEGT. With 3 bases removed from V and 5 bases from J, the gap between germline ends came to 11 bases. Time point given: persistent/refractory GD, antithyroid drugs over 5 years with positive TRAb. Generation of the TCR library employed RNA extracted from PBMCs. A volume of about 9 milliliters of peripheral blood was collected in EDTA tubes. This clonotype has just a few counts. Its antigen is still unknown. In building TCR beta libraries, iRepertoire HTBI primers were used together with Arm-PCR of CDR3 regions. TCRdb passed the multiplex PCR reads through MiXCR, listing each CDR3 protein once. The sample contains about 460,000 distinct CDR3 sequences, 22% of which appear only once.

This specimen consisted of peripheral blood mononuclear cells (PBMCs), obtained when the disease was refractory, from a patient treated with antithyroid drugs. V usage is TRBV6-1 and J usage is TRBJ1-6; D is unresolved. The source is a female donor with Graves disease. The CDR3 DNA is TGTGCCAGCAGTGATCAGTCAGGAAATAATTCACCCCTCCACTTT. Protein product: CASSDQSGNNSPLHF.